Included here is one TCR beta chain sequence, with context. The entry originates in a study of CD8 T cells in Susac syndrome. TEMRA cells were FACS-enriched, while CD8+ and CD4+ T cells were negatively isolated. Reverse transcription used about 0.5 to 1 ug RNA and random hexamers. Each CDR3 protein gets one entry after TCRdb re-called the immunoSEQ multiplex PCR reads with MiXCR. The sample yields some 100,000 distinct CDR3 sequences, roughly 95% seen once. The CDR3 totals 13 residues. Per germline, CDR1 SQVTM and CDR2 ANQGSEA. V gave up 7 bases and J gave up 1 base, with 10 bases separating them. The specimen sequenced was CD4+ T cells from PBMCs. V gene TRBV29-1 combines with J gene TRBJ2-2; D not resolved. This clonotype was obtained from a human donor in good health. CDR3 in amino acids: CSAKQRNTGELFF. The DNA of the CDR3 is TGCAGCGCCAAACAGAGGAACACCGGGGAGCTGTTTTTT.